This T cell receptor (beta chain) emerged from a study of human T cells and chemical hapten exposure. At the level of the study: Alopecia areata, totalis or universalis affected patients who were mostly female. Findings and limits, study-wide: Clustering by CDR3 similarity yielded significantly more large clusters from expanded TCRs than controls. Among TCRs, those above 1 in 1000 frequency were unaffected by DPC sensitization. Expanded TCR counts at PT1 went up together with patch test score, a positive correlation.

MiXCR was run by TCRdb on the RACE reads, yielding one entry per CDR3 protein. The repertoire has under 300,000 distinct CDR3 sequences, 7.5% to 8% of them found once; the top ten carry 0.9% to 1.5%. The CDR3 has 14 amino acids. CDR1 SQVTM and CDR2 ANQGSEA come from the germline V gene. Trimming shortened V by 4 bases and J by 3 bases, and 16 bases separated the two germline ends. Time point reported: pre-sensitization, week 0. As for treatment: therapeutic diphenylcyclopropenone sensitization with weekly scalp DPC. This clonotype was counted ten times or more. The antigen is not known. The source material was whole blood, sampled in connection with sensitization to the hapten diphenylcyclopropenone (DPC). The chain combines TRBV29-1 with TRBJ2-7; D perhaps matches TRBD1 (6 bases). The sequence was obtained from a man aged 18 to 30 with alopecia areata. Some clones in this sample may be carry-over from other donors' samples. The CDR3 DNA reads as TGCAGCGTTGTGGACAGAGGAACATTCTACGAGCAGTACTTC. Amino acids: CSVVDRGTFYEQYF.